The 20 T cell receptor beta chains below were found in one sample sequenced in a study of blood T cell repertoires in COVID-19. Sequencing used immunoSEQ multiplex PCR; TCRdb keeps in-frame clones, though not all of them. Of about 26,000 clones in the sample, 87% were seen once. Sequenced input: peripheral blood. The receptors were sampled from a human donor in a cohort sampled during active COVID-19. The donor label of this sample is uncertain.

This clone was observed a few times. J is TRBJ1-4 and V is TRBV15, with D perhaps matching TRBD1 (5 bases). The CDR3 loop spans 16 amino acids. The germline V gene encodes CDR1 LNHNV and CDR2 YYDKDF (reference sequence). The V and J ends lost 0 bases and 6 bases respectively, with 14 bases between them. The CDR3 here is CATSRDKGQGDEKLFF. The CDR3 DNA reads as TGTGCCACCAGCAGAGATAAGGGCCAAGGGGATGAAAAACTGTTTTTT.

V usage is TRBV2 and J usage is TRBJ2-7; 7 bases align to TRBD2. Germline trimming cut 4 bases from V and 4 bases from J; bases unmatched to any gene: 7. The CDR3 is made up of 14 amino acids. The germline CDR1 and CDR2 sequences are SNHLY and FYNNEI. CDR3 protein: CASSGGGRVYEQYF. The CDR3 coding sequence is TGTGCCAGCAGTGGTGGAGGGAGGGTTTACGAGCAGTACTTC.

This chain connects TRBV6-5 to TRBJ2-2; D not certain. The CDR3 is made up of 12 amino acids. From germline, CDR1 is MNHEY and CDR2 SVGAGI. V lost 8 bases, J lost 6 bases, and 10 bases lay in between. The CDR3 region is CASWPRAGELFF. Written as DNA, the CDR3 is TGTGCCAGCTGGCCCCGGGCCGGGGAGCTGTTTTTT.

J is TRBJ2-5 and V is TRBV10-3, with 7 bases matching TRBD1. The germline CDR1 and CDR2 sequences are ENHRY and SYGVKD. CDR3 length equals 15 residues. Losses at the gene ends were 2 bases for V and 2 bases for J; bases not matched to a gene: 5. In DNA, the CDR3 is TGTGCCATCAGTGAGCCCGGGACAGATCAAGAGACCCAGTACTTC. Amino acids: CAISEPGTDQETQYF.

The genes are TRBV5-4 and TRBJ2-3, with 9 bases lining up with TRBD2. This CDR3 has 16 amino acids. Trimming at V came to 0 bases and at J to 1 base, leaving 3 bases not matched to a gene. CDR1 and CDR2 (germline): SGHNT, YYREEE (reference sequence). The CDR3 loop is CASSLDQRGGTDTQYF. As DNA, the CDR3 is TGTGCCAGCAGCTTGGATCAGCGGGGGGGCACAGATACGCAGTATTTT. The variable domain in full, completed from reference TRBV5-4 and TRBJ2-3, reads ETGVTQSPTHLIKTRGQQVTLRCSSQSGHNTVSWYQQALGQGPQFIFQYYREEENGRGNFPPRFSGLQFPNYSSELNVNALELDDSALYLCASSLDQRGGTDTQYFGPGTRLTVL.

The gene calls are TRBV2 and TRBJ1-1; D unresolved. Germline V gene lookup returns CDR1 SNHLY and CDR2 FYNNEI. V was trimmed by 5 bases and J by 5 bases, leaving 9 bases between them. The CDR3 is 12 amino acids. This CDR3 is CASSRAGTEAFF. The CDR3 DNA follows: TGTGCCAGCAGTCGCGCGGGAACTGAAGCTTTCTTT.

The rearrangement links TRBV27 to TRBJ1-6; 8 bases line up with TRBD1. CDR1 and CDR2 from the germline V gene are MNHEY and SMNVEV (reference sequence). V dropped 5 bases and J dropped 6; count of bases not matched to a gene: 9. This CDR3 comprises 16 residues. CDR3 sequence reads: CASSPPSQGVNSPLHF. CDR3 nucleotides: TGTGCCAGCAGTCCCCCATCACAGGGGGTTAATTCACCCCTCCACTTT.

V and J are TRBV5-4 and TRBJ2-1; 10 bases match TRBD1. Trimming cost V 4 bases and J 9 bases; bases outside gene matches: 10. The CDR3 runs to 15 residues. Germline V gene lookup returns CDR1 SGHNT and CDR2 YYREEE (reference sequence). In nucleotides, the CDR3 is TGTGCCAGCAGCCTTCGACAGGGGGCTGATGGTGAGCAGTTCTTC. Encoded protein: CASSLRQGADGEQFF. Full variable domain (remainder filled in from reference TRBV5-4 and TRBJ2-1): ETGVTQSPTHLIKTRGQQVTLRCSSQSGHNTVSWYQQALGQGPQFIFQYYREEENGRGNFPPRFSGLQFPNYSSELNVNALELDDSALYLCASSLRQGADGEQFFGPGTRLTVL.

The chain recombines TRBV7-2 with TRBJ1-2; tentative D call: TRBD1 (6 bases). The CDR3 extends over 14 amino acids. V was pared by 8 bases and J by 7 bases, with 20 bases between. Germline values: CDR1 SGHTA, CDR2 FQGNSA. CDR3 loop: CASRGATGRGGYTF. The CDR3 region has the DNA TGTGCCAGCCGTGGGGCGACAGGCCGGGGTGGCTACACCTTC.

The chain employs TRBV25-1 and TRBJ1-6, with a possible D match to TRBD1 (6 bases). V was trimmed by 8 bases and J by 11 bases, leaving 19 bases between them. CDR1 and CDR2 from the germline V gene are MGHDK and SYGVNS. The CDR3 length is 14 residues. The CDR3 DNA is TGTGCCAGCCGCAAGGCACAGGGTGGGGCACCCCTCCACTTT. This sequence encodes CASRKAQGGAPLHF.

The J gene is TRBJ2-7, the V gene TRBV28; D remains ambiguous. The V gene's germline CDR1 is MDHEN and CDR2 SYDVKM. V was shortened by 6 bases and J by 2 bases, with 11 bases between the two germline ends. The CDR3 extends over 13 amino acids. The CDR3 DNA is TGTGCCAGCAGCCCCCAGAACCCCTACGAGCAGTACTTC. The encoded protein is CASSPQNPYEQYF. The full variable domain, completed using reference TRBV28 and TRBJ2-7, is DVKVTQSSRYLVKRTGEKVFLECVQDMDHENMFWYRQDPGLGLRLIYFSYDVKMKEKGDIPEGYSVSREKKERFSLILESASTNQTSMYLCASSPQNPYEQYFGPGTRLTVT.

The chain joins TRBV12-3 or TRBV12-4 to TRBJ1-5, with no clear D. The CDR3 spans 13 residues. V was trimmed by 3 bases and J by 8 bases, leaving 11 bases between them. CDR3 protein: CASSFGSGKPQHF. The DNA of the CDR3 is TGTGCCAGCAGTTTCGGGAGCGGGAAGCCCCAGCATTTT.

This chain joins TRBV2 and TRBJ2-7; the D gene is possibly TRBD1 (6 bases). There are 12 residues in the CDR3. V gave up 3 bases and J gave up 5 bases, with 8 bases separating them. Per germline, CDR1 SNHLY and CDR2 FYNNEI. The CDR3: CASSDRGNEQYF. The CDR3 bases are TGTGCCAGCAGTGACAGGGGAAACGAGCAGTACTTC.

The CDR3 DNA follows: TGCGCCAGCAGCTTGGGGGCTCTACAAGAGACCCAGTACTTC. Residues: CASSLGALQETQYF. The V and J genes are TRBV5-1 and TRBJ2-5; no clear D gene. This CDR3 contains 14 residues. Germline values: CDR1 SGHRS, CDR2 YFSETQ. The V and J ends lost 0 bases and 2 bases respectively, with 8 bases between them.

The chain carries TRBV19 and TRBJ1-1; D is perhaps TRBD1 (6 bases). Trimming pared 8 bases from V and 2 bases from J, leaving 18 bases between. The CDR3 runs 15 residues. Germline values: CDR1 LNHDA, CDR2 SQIVND (reference sequence). CDR3 DNA: TGTGCCAGTCGAAGAACAGGGAATATAAACACTGAAGCTTTCTTT. It codes for CASRRTGNINTEAFF.

V gene TRBV3-1 (or the pseudogene TRBV3-2) combines with J gene TRBJ2-5, with 8 bases identical to TRBD1. In germline, CDR1 is LGHDT, CDR2 YNNKEL (reference sequence). The CDR3 is 14 residues long. Trimming took 6 bases from V and 7 from J; bases not matched to a gene: 10. The CDR3 spells CASRTGATGGTQYF. In DNA, the CDR3 is TGTGCCAGCAGGACAGGGGCAACCGGGGGGACCCAGTACTTC.

Points on this clone: Other DNA sequences in the same sample also yield this CDR3. The J gene is TRBJ2-1, the V gene TRBV7-3; TRBD1 matches at 9 bases. J was trimmed by 8 bases and V by 5 bases; bases with no gene match: 7. Germline V gene data show CDR1 as SGHTA and CDR2 as FQGTGA. This CDR3 contains 14 residues. The CDR3 DNA reads as TGTGCCAGCAGCCCCGGGACAGGGAGTCATGAGCAGTTCTTC. Translated, it gives CASSPGTGSHEQFF.

This sequence joins TRBV5-1 and TRBJ2-3; tentative D call: TRBD1 (6 bases). The CDR3 extends over 14 amino acids. Germline V gene sequence: CDR1 SGHRS, CDR2 YFSETQ. The V gene lost 5 bases and the J gene lost 5 bases, with 15 bases spanning the gap. The CDR3 nucleotides are TGCGCCAGCAGGGGCAGGGGTGTGGAAGATACGCAGTATTTT. Translated, it gives CASRGRGVEDTQYF.

The chain recombines TRBV23-1 with TRBJ1-6; 8 positions agree with TRBD1. TRBV23-1 is known as an ORF, though its function is uncertain. There are 17 residues in the CDR3. V lost 3 bases to trimming and J lost 6 bases; unmatched junction nucleotides: 10. CDR3 DNA sequence: TGCGCCAGCAGTCATCTCGGCTCCGGGACAGGTAATTCACCCCTCCACTTT. It yields the protein CASSHLGSGTGNSPLHF.

The chain joins TRBV7-2 to TRBJ2-2, with 13 bases aligning to TRBD2. V shed 5 bases and J 8 bases; nucleotides not matched to a gene: 5. This CDR3 has 15 residues. Germline CDR1 SGHTA, CDR2 FQGNSA. CDR3 in DNA: TGTGCCAGCAGCCCCAGGACTAGCGGGGGAGGGGAGCTGTTTTTT. It specifies CASSPRTSGGGELFF.